The 20 T cell receptor beta chains presented below share a single source sample, sequenced in a study of response to subunit inactivated influenza vaccine. TCRdb redid the calling of the RT-PCR reads with MiXCR, one entry per CDR3 protein. Among 600,000 to 850,000 distinct CDR3 sequences listed, around 15% were seen once. Sequencing was performed on PBMCs from blood, taken less than 15 days before vaccination. The receptors stem from a man in his forties or fifties who received an inactivated influenza vaccine.

The chain has TRBV3-1 and TRBJ2-1; 12 bases line up with TRBD2. Germline V lookup: CDR1 LGHDT, CDR2 YNNKEL (reference sequence). Trimming cost V 1 base and J 8 bases; bases outside gene matches: 6. The CDR3 totals 16 residues. As DNA, the CDR3 is TGTGCCAGCAGCCAAGTTTGGCTAGCGGGGGGGCATGAGCAGTTCTTC. Translating it yields CASSQVWLAGGHEQFF.

This clonotype has ten or more counts. The CDR3 loop is CASSLSGSSGNTIYF. As DNA, the CDR3 is TGCGCCAGCAGCTTGTCGGGGTCTTCTGGAAACACCATATATTTT. The rearrangement joins TRBV5-1 to TRBJ1-3; D unresolved. This CDR3 has 15 amino acids. Germline lookup yields CDR1 SGHRS and CDR2 YFSETQ. Between the trimmed V and J ends, which lost 1 base and 1 base, there was a span of 9 bases.

The chain links TRBV28 to TRBJ1-4, with D maybe TRBD1 (5 bases). V was trimmed by 6 bases and J by 3 bases, leaving 5 bases between them. The germline V gene encodes CDR1 MDHEN and CDR2 SYDVKM. The CDR3 is 12 amino acids. The CDR3: CASRQANEKLFF. CDR3 bases: TGTGCCAGCAGACAGGCTAATGAAAAACTGTTTTTT.

This clonotype has at least ten counts. The V call is TRBV12-3 or TRBV12-4, the J call TRBJ1-1; 10 nucleotides line up with TRBD1. This CDR3 spans 13 amino acids. V was clipped by 3 bases and J by 6 bases; unmatched bases: 1. CDR3 nucleotide sequence: TGTGCCAGCAGTTTGGGGACAGGGGCTGAAGCTTTCTTT. Amino acid sequence: CASSLGTGAEAFF.

The chain couples TRBV4-3 to TRBJ2-2; TRBD2 matches 7 bases. The CDR3 has 14 residues. The germline CDR1 and CDR2 sequences are LGHNA and YSLEER. Losses at the gene ends were 4 bases for V and 4 bases for J; bases not matched to a gene: 3. The CDR3 DNA reads as TGCGCCAGCAGCCGCGCTAGCGGCACCGGGGAGCTGTTTTTT. As protein: CASSRASGTGELFF.

The chain recombines TRBV27 with TRBJ2-7, with TRBD1 matching 7 bases. V lost 5 bases to trimming and J lost 6 bases; unmatched junction nucleotides: 10. Per germline, CDR1 MNHEY and CDR2 SMNVEV (reference sequence). The CDR3 is 14 amino acids. The CDR3 coding sequence is TGTGCCAGCAGTCCGACAGGGCTCGGAGGCGAGCAGTACTTC. Encoded protein: CASSPTGLGGEQYF.

In its sample, this clonotype was seen a few times. V usage is TRBV6-1 and J usage is TRBJ1-2, with 12 bases fitting TRBD1. CDR3 size: 15 residues. V dropped 2 bases and J dropped 6; count of bases not matched to a gene: 4. The germline CDR1 and CDR2 sequences are MNHNS and SASEGT. The DNA for the CDR3 is TGTGCCAGCAGTGAAATGGGGACAGGGGGCGATGGCTACACCTTC. This sequence encodes CASSEMGTGGDGYTF.

This clonotype was recorded a few times. The chain couples TRBV6-2 or TRBV6-3 to TRBJ1-5; 8 nucleotides line up with TRBD1. CDR1 and CDR2 from the germline V gene are MNHEY and SVGEGT. CDR3 length: 17 amino acids. V gave up 6 bases and J gave up 0 bases; unmatched junction bases: 10. The CDR3 DNA follows: TGTGCCAGCAGAACCCCAGGGGGCGCGTATAGCAATCAGCCCCAGCATTTT. Protein: CASRTPGGAYSNQPQHF.

This clonotype has only a few counts. CDR3 bases: TGTGCCAGCAGCAAGCGGACTAGCGGGTTTGCCGGGGAGCTGTTTTTT. This gives the protein CASSKRTSGFAGELFF. The chain combines TRBV5-6 with TRBJ2-2, with 11 bases matching TRBD2. Germline values: CDR1 SGHDT, CDR2 YYEEEE. J gave up 6 bases and V 4 bases, and 8 bases lay outside the gene matches. The length of the CDR3 is 16 residues.

This chain joins TRBV3-1 and TRBJ2-4; 10 bases are a match to TRBD2. V lost 4 bases, J lost 7 bases, and 10 bases stayed unmatched. The length of the CDR3 is 16 residues. Germline lookup yields CDR1 LGHDT and CDR2 YNNKEL (reference sequence). CDR3 bases: TGTGCCAGCAGCCCGGGAAGCGGGGGGGCCGAGAACATTCAGTACTTC. Amino acid sequence: CASSPGSGGAENIQYF.

The chain joins TRBV24-1 to TRBJ2-1; 9 bases fit TRBD1. V shed 4 bases and J 3 bases; nucleotides not matched to a gene: 9. CDR1 and CDR2 (germline): KGHDR, SFDVKD. The CDR3 sequence is 17 residues long. This CDR3 is CATSEMTGGGYYNEQFF. The CDR3 DNA reads as TGTGCCACCAGTGAAATGACAGGGGGAGGATACTACAATGAGCAGTTCTTC.

This clonotype was seen a few times. The J gene is TRBJ2-7, the V gene TRBV7-8, with 8 bases identical to TRBD1. The junction had 5 bases not matched to a gene; V was cut back by 1 base and J by 3 bases. This CDR3 spans 15 amino acids. Germline loops: CDR1 SGHVS, CDR2 FQNEAQ. In DNA, the CDR3 is TGTGCCAGCAGCTTAGTCGCGACAGGGGTCTACGAGCAGTACTTC. It codes for CASSLVATGVYEQYF.

This chain links TRBV2 with TRBJ2-1; 12 nucleotides agree with TRBD1. The ends lost 5 bases at V and 8 bases at J; junction bases unmatched: 4. The CDR3 sequence is 14 residues long. Germline CDR1 and CDR2: SNHLY and FYNNEI. DNA of the CDR3: TGTGCCAGCAGTAGGGACAGGGGGCGCGATGAGCAGTTCTTC. This translates into CASSRDRGRDEQFF.

V and J are TRBV6-1 and TRBJ2-1, with D maybe TRBD2 (5 bases). Trimming removed 2 bases from V and 9 bases from J, with 11 bases in between. Per germline, CDR1 MNHNS and CDR2 SASEGT. The CDR3 consists of 13 residues. The chain's CDR3 is CASSERDRGEQFF. The CDR3 region has the DNA TGTGCCAGCAGTGAAAGGGATCGGGGTGAGCAGTTCTTC.

This clonotype was seen a few times. The chain is built from TRBV29-1 and TRBJ1-2, with a weak D call TRBD1 (5 bases). Between the trimmed V and J ends, which lost 1 base and 2 bases, there was a span of 11 bases. The CDR3 contains 14 residues. The V gene's germline CDR1 is SQVTM and CDR2 ANQGSEA. The CDR3, as DNA: TGCAGCGTTGAAGCCGAGACAGAAAACTATGGCTACACCTTC. Translated: CSVEAETENYGYTF.

A few counts support this clonotype. This chain connects TRBV10-2 to TRBJ2-7; D is possibly TRBD1 or TRBD2 (5 bases each). This CDR3 spans 15 amino acids. CDR1 and CDR2 (germline): WSHSY, SAAADI. The V end was cut by 2 bases, the J end by 2 bases, with 13 bases between. The CDR3 DNA sequence: TGCGCCAGCAGTGAGAGTGGGGGAACAACCTACGAGCAGTACTTC. Amino acid sequence: CASSESGGTTYEQYF.

The chain combines TRBV6-1 with TRBJ2-3; no firm D call. CDR1 is MNHNS and CDR2 is SASEGT in the germline V gene. Deletions cut 5 bases from V and 0 bases from J, with 15 bases between. This CDR3 comprises 16 residues. DNA of the CDR3: TGTGCCAGCAGTCCCATAGAGCTCATTAGCACAGATACGCAGTATTTT. Its protein product is CASSPIELISTDTQYF.

This clonotype was detected many times. The chain is built from TRBV4-3 and TRBJ2-7; possibly TRBD1 for D (6 bases). CDR1 is LGHNA, CDR2 YSLEER, per germline. CDR3 length equals 18 residues. V dropped 0 bases and J dropped 2 bases, with 20 bases sitting between them. CDR3 region: CASSQDLSAGVGTYEQYF. The CDR3 DNA follows: TGCGCCAGCAGCCAAGATTTATCGGCAGGGGTGGGTACCTACGAGCAGTACTTC.

This chain connects TRBV6-5 to TRBJ2-5, with D perhaps given as TRBD1 or TRBD2 (5 bases each). This CDR3 has 14 amino acids. V was pared by 0 bases and J by 7 bases, with 12 bases between. The germline gives CDR1 MNHEY, CDR2 SVGAGI. CDR3 sequence: CASSYSGAEGTQYF. The CDR3 DNA reads TGTGCCAGCAGTTACTCCGGGGCGGAAGGGACCCAGTACTTC.

The chain joins TRBV20-1 to TRBJ2-7, with TRBD2 matching over 11 bases. CDR3 length: 15 residues. After removal of 3 bases from V and 10 bases from J, the junction contained 14 bases not matched to a gene. Per germline, CDR1 DFQATT and CDR2 SNEGSKA (reference sequence). CDR3 DNA: TGCAGTGCTAGTCGTAGCGGGAGGGCAATTCCGGAACAGTACTTC. It codes for CSASRSGRAIPEQYF.